This T cell receptor beta chain was sequenced during a study of shared clonotypes between healthy human individuals. General observations from the study: Clonotype sharing across donors was expected to vary with sequencing depth. Tissues were not sampled, only blood, and their repertoires likely differ.

The germline gives CDR1 SGHRS, CDR2 YFSETQ. The V end was cut by 2 bases, the J end by 5 bases, with 13 bases between. This CDR3 is 14 amino acids long. Libraries were prepared by immunoSEQ multiplex PCR; TCRdb keeps only in-frame clonotypes and omits some of them. The top ten hold 0.37% of the sample, which has about 2.3 million clones, around 90% seen once. A single count supports this clone. Its antigen remains unidentified. This chain connects TRBV5-1 to TRBJ2-5; perhaps D is TRBD1 or TRBD2 (6 bases each). The material sequenced was naive CD4+ T cells from PBMCs. As to subset: CD45RA+ positively selected. This TCR was recovered from a man younger than 35 in good health. Some clones in this sample may be carry-over from other donors' samples. The CDR3 coding sequence is TGCGCCAGCAGCTTTGAAAGGGGGGATGAGACCCAGTACTTC. Translated: CASSFERGDETQYF.